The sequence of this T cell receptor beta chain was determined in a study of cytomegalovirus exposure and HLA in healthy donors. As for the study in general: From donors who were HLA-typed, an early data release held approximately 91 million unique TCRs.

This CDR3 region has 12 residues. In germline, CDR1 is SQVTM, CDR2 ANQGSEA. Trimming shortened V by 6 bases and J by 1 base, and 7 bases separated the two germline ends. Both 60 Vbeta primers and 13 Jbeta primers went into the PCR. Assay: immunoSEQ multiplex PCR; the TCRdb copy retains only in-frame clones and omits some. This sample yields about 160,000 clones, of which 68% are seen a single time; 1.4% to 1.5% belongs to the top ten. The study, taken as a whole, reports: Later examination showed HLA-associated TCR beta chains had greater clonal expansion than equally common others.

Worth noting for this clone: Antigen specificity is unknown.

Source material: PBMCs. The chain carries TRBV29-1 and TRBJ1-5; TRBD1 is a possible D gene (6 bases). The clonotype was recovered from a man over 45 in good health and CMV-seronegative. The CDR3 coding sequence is TGCAGCGTGGGGACAAGCAATCAGCCCCAGCATTTT. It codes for CSVGTSNQPQHF.